The present entry profiles one TCR beta chain with its context. Clones were read by immunoSEQ multiplex PCR, and TCRdb kept only the in-frame ones, dropping some. Counted here are roughly 120,000 clones, roughly 90% occurring once; the ten biggest clones make up approximately 3.2%. These data belong to a study of control samples from healthy donors and cancer patients. V was pared by 1 base and J by 2 bases, with 9 bases of the junction left unmatched. CDR1 SGHVS and CDR2 FQNEAQ come from the germline V gene. CDR3 length: 18 amino acids. Sequenced: blood. This chain links TRBV7-8 with TRBJ2-1, with 9 nucleotides matching TRBD2. This TCR was sampled from a middle-aged man in good health. As DNA, the CDR3 is TGTGCCAGCAGCTTAGACGGCGGGGGGGCTCAGACCTACAATGAGCAGTTCTTC. Encoded protein: CASSLDGGGAQTYNEQFF.